Below, one T cell receptor beta chain is given with its context. Its matching antigen is unknown. The CDR3 sequence is 13 residues long. In germline, CDR1 is SGDLS, CDR2 YYNGEE. V lost 4 bases and J lost 6; bases outside the gene matches: 4. This record belongs to a study of a mutant IDH1 vaccine in newly diagnosed glioma. Whole-study results and caveats: Vaccination induced immune responses in over 85% of patients.

The time point here: baseline, week 1 (first vaccination visit). Noted treatment: pre-vaccination baseline after standard-of-care therapy. The table came from immunoSEQ multiplex PCR; TCRdb's copy has only in-frame clones and leaves some out. The table records roughly 99,000 clones, around nine tenths of them present only once. The chain joins TRBV9 to TRBJ2-7; 10 bases are a match to TRBD1. The TCR originated in a woman between 50 and 59 years old with glioma. Sequences were derived from PBMCs, sampled from a glioma patient treated with radiotherapy, temozolomide or both. The CDR3 DNA is TGTGCCAGCAGCACAGGACAGGGGGGCGAGCAGTACTTC. Translation: CASSTGQGGEQYF.